The next 19 T cell receptor beta chains were all read from a single sample in a study of identical twins. TCRdb fed the 5' RACE reads into MiXCR, producing one record per CDR3 protein. This sample has 600,000 to 850,000 distinct CDR3 sequences; approximately 18% occur once, and the top ten carry around 13%. This sample also appeared in a second study, on T cells expressing NK-cell markers.

The sequenced material came from PBMCs. All receptors come from a young woman in good health.

Here the CDR3 DNA reads TGCGCCAGCAGCCAAGGAGGTAATACGCAGTATTTT. It yields the protein CASSQGGNTQYF. The chain links TRBV4-3 to TRBJ2-3, with D unresolved. This CDR3 has 12 amino acids. V was shortened by 1 base and J by 7 bases, with 6 bases between the two germline ends. Germline V lookup: CDR1 LGHNA, CDR2 YSLEER.

The table lists this clonotype with a few counts. The CDR3 bases are TGCAGTGCCTCACCGGGACAGGGGGCTAGGCGCAATCAGCCCCAGCATTTT. Encoded protein: CSASPGQGARRNQPQHF. The chain is built from TRBV20-1 and TRBJ1-5; 12 bases agree with TRBD1. Trimming took 6 bases from V and 2 from J; bases not matched to a gene: 11. CDR1 is DFQATT and CDR2 is SNEGSKA in the germline V gene (reference sequence). This CDR3 is 17 amino acids long.

This clonotype appeared a few times. V gene TRBV5-1 combines with J gene TRBJ2-5, with D unclear. The CDR3 extends over 15 amino acids. The germline V gene encodes CDR1 SGHRS and CDR2 YFSETQ. V lost 2 bases and J 1 base, leaving 12 bases between the germline ends. This chain's CDR3 is CASSFIRATQETQYF. Written as DNA, the CDR3 is TGCGCCAGCAGCTTTATTAGGGCGACCCAAGAGACCCAGTACTTC.

This clonotype was seen repeatedly, ten times or more. The J gene is TRBJ2-1, the V gene TRBV20-1, with 11 bases that match TRBD2. V shed 5 bases and J 2 bases; nucleotides not matched to a gene: 5. CDR1 and CDR2 from the germline V gene are DFQATT and SNEGSKA (reference sequence). This CDR3 is built from 15 residues. CDR3: CSAVQTSGTYNEQFF. In nucleotides, the CDR3 is TGCAGTGCTGTTCAGACTAGCGGGACCTACAATGAGCAGTTCTTC.

The rearrangement joins TRBV6-1 to TRBJ2-5; TRBD1 might be the D (6 bases). Germline values: CDR1 MNHNS, CDR2 SASEGT. V was pared by 6 bases and J by 2 bases, with 13 bases between. The CDR3 has 14 residues. The CDR3 sequence is CASRRQGSQETQYF. The DNA of the CDR3 is TGTGCCAGCAGGCGTCAGGGGTCTCAAGAGACCCAGTACTTC.

In its sample, this clonotype was seen many times. This chain joins TRBV11-2 and TRBJ2-1, with D perhaps TRBD2 (6 bases). This CDR3 has 15 amino acids. V lost 2 bases and J lost 1, with 9 bases in between. The germline V gene has CDR1 SGHAT and CDR2 FQNNGV. CDR3 region: CASSLYGSSYNEQFF. The CDR3 DNA is TGTGCCAGCAGCTTATACGGGAGTTCCTACAATGAGCAGTTCTTC. Complete variable domain (other parts from reference TRBV11-2 and TRBJ2-1): EAGVAQSPRYKIIEKRQSVAFWCNPISGHATLYWYQQILGQGPKLLIQFQNNGVVDDSQLPKDRFSAERLKGVDSTLKIQPAKLEDSAVYLCASSLYGSSYNEQFFGPGTRLTVL.

This chain links TRBV20-1 with TRBJ2-3; D is undetermined. The CDR3 contains 13 residues. V was shortened by 6 bases and J by 4 bases, with 14 bases between the two germline ends. In germline, CDR1 is DFQATT, CDR2 SNEGSKA (reference sequence). CDR3 nucleotide sequence: TGCAGTGCAAGATACAGTGGGGCAGATACGCAGTATTTT. Translated, it gives CSARYSGADTQYF.

The rearrangement uses TRBV5-1 and TRBJ2-7; weak D call: TRBD2 (5 bases). The CDR3 contains 17 residues. The germline V gene encodes CDR1 SGHRS and CDR2 YFSETQ. The germline V and J ends were trimmed by 4 bases and 2 bases, with 22 bases remaining between them. Here the CDR3 reads CASSPSGATTEAYEQYF. CDR3 coding DNA: TGCGCCAGCAGCCCGAGCGGTGCGACTACAGAAGCCTACGAGCAGTACTTC.

The genes are TRBV29-1 and TRBJ2-3; TRBD1 might be the D (6 bases). Germline V gene sequence: CDR1 SQVTM, CDR2 ANQGSEA. V gave up 5 bases and J gave up 5 bases, with 14 bases separating them. This CDR3 is 13 amino acids long. The DNA for the CDR3 is TGCAGCGTTTGGTTGGGGGCCTTAGATACGCAGTATTTT. This sequence encodes CSVWLGALDTQYF.

In its sample, this clonotype was seen many times. The CDR3 DNA reads as TGCAGTGCTAGAGGTGAGAACTCGTACGAGCAGTACTTC. It is translated as CSARGENSYEQYF. This sequence joins TRBV20-1 and TRBJ2-7; D unclear. The CDR3 contains 13 residues. Trimming took 1 base from V and 4 from J, leaving 11 bases between them. The germline gives CDR1 DFQATT, CDR2 SNEGSKA (reference sequence).

This sequence joins TRBV18 and TRBJ2-7; D may be TRBD2 (7 bases). V gave up 4 bases and J gave up 2 bases, with 12 bases separating them. This CDR3 contains 14 residues. Germline V gives CDR1 KGHSH, CDR2 LQKENI. CDR3 loop: CASSRSGTPYEQYF. The CDR3 DNA is TGTGCCAGCTCACGAAGCGGGACACCCTACGAGCAGTACTTC.

The chain is built from TRBV12-3 or TRBV12-4 and TRBJ2-1, with 13 bases that match TRBD2. This CDR3 contains 15 residues. The ends lost 3 bases at V and 14 bases at J; junction bases unmatched: 10. The CDR3 region is CASSFRLAGGPGEFF. The CDR3 coding sequence is TGTGCCAGCAGTTTTAGACTAGCGGGAGGTCCGGGGGAGTTCTTC.

About this clonotype itself: One junction end does not reproduce the germline sequence, and a read error may be involved. The V gene is TRBV27, the J gene TRBJ1-1, with 7 bases identical to TRBD1. This CDR3 has 14 residues. Germline V gene lookup returns CDR1 MNHEY and CDR2 SMNVEV (reference sequence). In DNA, the CDR3 is TGTGCCAGCAGCTCGAGGCACGGAGGGGGCGTTATTCTCTTT. The encoded protein is CASSSRHGGGVILF.

The CDR3 loop is CASSWGTSGGGYEQYF. DNA of the CDR3: TGTGCCAGCAGCTGGGGGACTAGCGGGGGGGGCTACGAGCAGTACTTC. The V call is TRBV7-2, the J call TRBJ2-7; 16 nucleotides agree with TRBD2. Germline V CDR1 and CDR2: SGHTA, FQGNSA. CDR3 length equals 16 residues. The trim removed 4 bases at V and 3 bases at J, leaving 3 bases unmatched.

V gene TRBV20-1 combines with J gene TRBJ1-2; TRBD1 is a possible D gene (5 bases). V dropped 6 bases and J dropped 4 bases, with 21 bases sitting between them. The CDR3 sequence is 15 residues long. The germline CDR1 and CDR2 sequences are DFQATT and SNEGSKA (reference sequence). Here the CDR3 DNA reads TGCAGTGCCGGGGGGGACCCAGACCCGAGCTATGGCTACACCTTC. Its protein is CSAGGDPDPSYGYTF.

The chain links TRBV6-4 to TRBJ2-1, with TRBD2 as a possible D gene (6 bases). With 0 bases removed from V and 9 bases from J, the gap between germline ends came to 15 bases. The CDR3 is 15 residues long. CDR1 is MRHNA, CDR2 SNTAGT, per germline. CDR3 protein: CASSDSSAGRGEQFF. In DNA form, the CDR3 reads TGTGCCAGCAGTGACTCCTCGGCGGGGCGGGGTGAGCAGTTCTTC.

This chain connects TRBV4-3 to TRBJ2-1, with 7 bases lining up with TRBD1. The V gene's germline CDR1 is LGHNA and CDR2 YSLEER. V shed 2 bases and J 6 bases; nucleotides not matched to a gene: 10. The CDR3 runs to 16 residues. The CDR3 DNA reads TGCGCCAGCAGCCAACTGACAGGGACATCATCCAATGAGCAGTTCTTC. Its translation: CASSQLTGTSSNEQFF.

This clonotype has a handful of counts. The genes are TRBV20-1 and TRBJ2-7, with D perhaps matching TRBD2 (5 bases). The germline gives CDR1 DFQATT, CDR2 SNEGSKA (reference sequence). CDR3 size: 12 residues. Trimming removed 0 bases at V and 7 bases at J, with 10 bases between. This CDR3 is CSARDRGREQYF. CDR3 DNA: TGCAGTGCTAGAGATAGAGGGCGGGAGCAGTACTTC.

This clonotype was seen a few times. The CDR3 DNA reads as TGTGCCAGCAGCTTACAGGGGGCTGTGTCGGAGACCCAGTACTTC. This translates into CASSLQGAVSETQYF. V is TRBV7-2 and J is TRBJ2-5, with TRBD1 matching 8 bases. Germline loops: CDR1 SGHTA, CDR2 FQGNSA. The CDR3 is 15 amino acids. V lost 2 bases to trimming and J lost 5 bases; unmatched junction nucleotides: 7.